These T cell receptor beta chains were read from a single sample in a study of a mutant IDH1 vaccine in newly diagnosed glioma. Only in-frame clones appear in the TCRdb table, and some are missing; sequencing was by immunoSEQ multiplex PCR. The table shows approximately 92,000 clones, with about 80% occurring only once. This specimen was PBMCs, taken from a glioma patient treated with radiotherapy, temozolomide or both. These receptors all come from a man aged 40-49 years with glioma. Both conserved end residues are part of each CDR3. The D gene is left open where the match is weak. For some rows the clone size is stated as once, few or many, or as a class when expanded; others skip it.

TGTGCCAGCAGCCGGCCCGACGGTTGGCAGTTCTTC	CASSRPDGWQFF	-	few	TRBV5-6	TRBJ2-1
TGTGCCACCAGAAGGGACAGGGGTGTGGCCGGGGAGCTGTTTTTT	CATRRDRGVAGELFF	TRBD1	-	TRBV2	TRBJ2-2
TGTGCCAGCAGTCGGGACAGCCAAGAGACCCAGTACTTC	CASSRDSQETQYF	TRBD1	few	TRBV2	TRBJ2-5
TGTGCCAGCGTCGGAACCATCTCTGGAAACACCATATATTTT	CASVGTISGNTIYF	-	-	TRBV2	TRBJ1-3
TGTGCCAGTCGTGGCACAGGAGGAGAGCAGTACTTC	CASRGTGGEQYF	-	-	TRBV19	TRBJ2-7
TGTGCCTGGAGTGTAGGCGCAGGGACAAATTCACCCCTCCACTTT	CAWSVGAGTNSPLHF	-	-	TRBV30	TRBJ1-6
TGTGCCAGCAGCCCAGGGGGTACGAACACTGAAGCTTTCTTT	CASSPGGTNTEAFF	TRBD1	-	TRBV7-8	TRBJ1-1
TGTGCCAGCACGAGCGGGGCCTACGAGCAGTACTTC	CASTSGAYEQYF	TRBD2	-	TRBV28	TRBJ2-7
TGTGCCTGGAGTGTAAGCACTGGAAACACCATATATTTT	CAWSVSTGNTIYF	-	-	TRBV30	TRBJ1-3
TGTGCCAGCTCACCAGGCAGGGGATCCGATCAGCCCCAGCATTTT	CASSPGRGSDQPQHF	-	-	TRBV18	TRBJ1-5
TGTGCCAGCAGCCCCGGGGACAGGGCCAAAAACATTCAGTACTTC	CASSPGDRAKNIQYF	TRBD1	-	TRBV9	TRBJ2-4
TGTGCCAGCAGCCTGCTCCAGAACACCGGGGAGCTGTTTTTT	CASSLLQNTGELFF	-	-	TRBV11-3	TRBJ2-2
TGCGCCAGCAGCTTGAACCCAGGGTCGAGCTATGGCTACACCTTC	CASSLNPGSSYGYTF	-	few	TRBV5-1	TRBJ1-2
TGTGCCAGTAGTGCCCGCCCCCTACTAGGAGACAGGATCCTAGGATATGGCTATGGCTACACCTTC	CASSARPLLGDRILGYGYGYTF	-	-	TRBV19	TRBJ1-2
TGTGCCAGCAGCTTGGGCAGGGACCTCTTCATCGAGACCCAGTACTTC	CASSLGRDLFIETQYF	-	-	TRBV5-8	TRBJ2-5
TGTGCCAGTAGGCCAGGGGCGACTGAAGCTTTCTTT	CASRPGATEAFF	-	-	TRBV19	TRBJ1-1
TGCAGCGTTACGACAGGGGGGAATTCACCCCTCCACTTT	CSVTTGGNSPLHF	TRBD1	-	TRBV29-1	TRBJ1-6
TGTGCCAGCAACGACAGGGGGTTAAGCACAGATACGCAGTATTTT	CASNDRGLSTDTQYF	TRBD1	-	TRBV2	TRBJ2-3
TGTGCCAGCAGCCAAGATTTAAACACCATATATTTT	CASSQDLNTIYF	-	few	TRBV4-2	TRBJ1-3
TGCAGTGCTGCTATCTCCTACGGGCAGTACTTC	CSAAISYGQYF	-	-	TRBV20-1	TRBJ2-7
TGTGCCAGTAACCCCTCCGGAAGCAATCAGCCCCAGCATTTT	CASNPSGSNQPQHF	-	once	TRBV19	TRBJ1-5
-	CASSKVRARAAGNTIYF	-	-	TRBV21-1	TRBJ1-3
TGTGCCAGCAGCACGGGGGAGGGAGTACCCTACAATGAGCAGTTCTTC	CASSTGEGVPYNEQFF	TRBD2	-	TRBV5-4	TRBJ2-1
TGTGCCAGCAGTGTTTTGCCCACCGGGGAGCTGTTTTTT	CASSVLPTGELFF	-	-	TRBV2	TRBJ2-2
TGTGCCAGCAGCCAGCGACAGGGGGCGGTAACTAATGAAAAACTGTTTTTT	CASSQRQGAVTNEKLFF	TRBD1	-	TRBV11-2	TRBJ1-4
TGTGCCAGCTCACAGGGGCGAACAGGAAACACCATATATTTT	CASSQGRTGNTIYF	-	-	TRBV18	TRBJ1-3
TGTGCCATCAGTGAGGTGGCGGGGGGGCGCACAGATACGCAGTATTTT	CAISEVAGGRTDTQYF	TRBD2	-	TRBV10-3	TRBJ2-3
TGTGCCAGCAGTGAATGGGATGGCCTAAACACTGAAGCTTTCTTT	CASSEWDGLNTEAFF	-	-	TRBV25-1	TRBJ1-1
TGCAGTGCCACACAGGGAGGTGGCTACACCTTC	CSATQGGGYTF	-	many	TRBV20-1	TRBJ1-2
TGTGCCAGCAGCCAACATAGACGCCAACCTAGCGGGAGGTCCACAGATACGCAGTATTTT	CASSQHRRQPSGRSTDTQYF	TRBD2	-	TRBV4-2	TRBJ2-3
TGCGCCAGCAGCCAAGGGGAAGAGCAGTACTTC	CASSQGEEQYF	-	-	TRBV4-3	TRBJ2-7
TGTGCCAGCAGCCCCGGGACAGTCACCTCTAACTATGGCTACACCTTC	CASSPGTVTSNYGYTF	TRBD1	-	TRBV7-6	TRBJ1-2
TGTGCCAGCAGCCCCGGGACGATCGACGAGCAGTACTTC	CASSPGTIDEQYF	-	many	TRBV6-6	TRBJ2-7
TGCGCCAGCAGCCAAGATCAGGGGATCCGTGGCTACACCTTC	CASSQDQGIRGYTF	-	-	TRBV4-3	TRBJ1-2
TGTGCCAGCAGCCAAGATGTACGGGGGGGCCGCACAGATACGCAGTATTTT	CASSQDVRGGRTDTQYF	TRBD2	-	TRBV4-2	TRBJ2-3
TGTGCCAGCAGTGAATGGGCAGGGGGGGTATCCTACGAGCAGTACTTC	CASSEWAGGVSYEQYF	-	-	TRBV6-1	TRBJ2-7
TGCGCCAGCAGACGGAGGACTGAAGCTTTCTTT	CASRRRTEAFF	-	-	TRBV23-1	TRBJ1-1
TGTGCCAGCAGCTTGATTAGGGCAGAGACCCAGTACTTC	CASSLIRAETQYF	-	-	TRBV5-8	TRBJ2-5
TGTGCCAGCAGCTTACAAGGCAGCGGGGAGCTGTTTTTT	CASSLQGSGELFF	-	-	TRBV7-3	TRBJ2-2
TGTGCCAGTAGTTTTGGATCAACCGGGGAGCTGTTTTTT	CASSFGSTGELFF	-	-	TRBV19	TRBJ2-2
TGTGCCAGCAGCCAGAACTCAGGGGTTAATCAGCCCCAGCATTTT	CASSQNSGVNQPQHF	-	few	TRBV14	TRBJ1-5
TGTGCCAGCAGCTTAGAGAAACCGGGACCGTATTACAATGAGCAGTTCTTC	CASSLEKPGPYYNEQFF	-	once	TRBV7-9	TRBJ2-1
TGTGCCAGCAGCCAAGGGACAAGGGGCAATGAGCAGTTCTTC	CASSQGTRGNEQFF	-	-	TRBV14	TRBJ2-1
TGTGCCAGCAACGCCGGGACAGGGTTGTGGGACCAGTACTTC	CASNAGTGLWDQYF	TRBD1	few	TRBV25-1	TRBJ2-5
TGTGCCAGCAGCAGGGACAGGGGTGGAGAGACCCAGTACTTC	CASSRDRGGETQYF	TRBD1	-	TRBV11-1	TRBJ2-5